This T cell receptor beta chain was documented in a study of shared T cell receptors in the human thymus. Germline V CDR1 and CDR2: GTSNPN, SVGIG (reference sequence). The J segment lost 4 bases and the V segment lost 1 base, leaving 13 bases of the junction unmatched. This CDR3 is built from 18 residues. Clones were read by immunoSEQ multiplex PCR, and TCRdb kept only the in-frame ones, dropping some. The table includes some 640,000 clones, about 87% detected once. These same data were also listed under a study on human thymus T cells. That source notes: Donation came from healthy Finnish infants having corrective surgery for congenital heart defects. Surgeons resected thymus tissue during corrective heart surgery. Gene usage (both V and J) appeared biased in thymic and blood repertoires. Thymic TCR repertoires of unrelated people reportedly overlapped highly.

The sample comprised thymocytes. V and J are TRBV30 and TRBJ2-5, with 12 bases aligning to TRBD2. The sequence derives from a boy in the first two years of life with a congenital heart defect. CDR3 residues: CAWSGWGASGREGETQYF. CDR3 nucleotide sequence: TGTGCCTGGAGTGGCTGGGGAGCTAGCGGGAGGGAAGGAGAGACCCAGTACTTC.